Each of the 3 T cell receptor beta chains below was sequenced from the same sample in a study of blood T cell repertoires in COVID-19. The protocol was immunoSEQ multiplex PCR, while the TCRdb copy is restricted to in-frame clones and leaves out a portion. Altogether fewer than 400,000 clones are present, around nine tenths being singletons, with the ten largest covering 3%. Sequencing was performed on peripheral blood. The receptor source for this set is a human donor in a cohort sampled during active COVID-19.

The chain links TRBV28 to TRBJ2-7; 7 bases are a match to TRBD1. V gave up 5 bases and J gave up 1 base; unmatched junction bases: 5. The CDR3 loop spans 14 amino acids. Germline CDR1 reads MDHEN; CDR2 reads SYDVKM. The CDR3 coding sequence is TGTGCCAGCAGTCTTCCGGGACAGTCCTACGAGCAGTACTTC. Protein product: CASSLPGQSYEQYF.

The chain couples TRBV19 to TRBJ1-3; no reliable D call. The CDR3 totals 14 residues. V gave up 2 bases and J gave up 0 bases, with 5 bases separating them. Per germline, CDR1 LNHDA and CDR2 SQIVND (reference sequence). CDR3 in DNA: TGTGCCAGTAGTATAACCTACTCTGGAAACACCATATATTTT. The encoded protein is CASSITYSGNTIYF.

V gene TRBV7-9 combines with J gene TRBJ2-5; 15 bases map to TRBD2. The germline gives CDR1 SEHNR, CDR2 FQNEAQ (reference sequence). Losses at the gene ends were 4 bases for V and 5 bases for J; bases not matched to a gene: 8. This CDR3 spans 17 amino acids. CDR3 in DNA: TGTGCCAGCAGCTCCGGACTAGCGGGAGGGCGCGGTGAGACCCAGTACTTC. Its translation: CASSSGLAGGRGETQYF. The full variable domain, completed using reference TRBV7-9 and TRBJ2-5, is DTGVSQNPRHKITKRGQNVTFRCDPISEHNRLYWYRQTLGQGPEFLTYFQNEAQLEKSRLLSDRFSAERPKGSFSTLEIQRTEQGDSAMYLCASSSGLAGGRGETQYFGPGTRLLVL.